A selection of T cell receptor beta chains follows, all from one sample in a study of OX40 agonist ivuxolimab in advanced cancers. This table comes from immunoSEQ multiplex PCR, and its TCRdb copy is limited to in-frame clones, with some not included. There are some 95,000 clones in the sample; about 91% occur only once, and 0.4% to 0.55% lies in the top ten. This specimen was CD4+ or CD8+ T cells sorted from blood, taken in a trial of the OX40 agonist ivuxolimab. Every receptor here comes from an adult with an advanced solid tumor such as melanoma, head and neck, liver or kidney cancer. Each CDR3 is given with its conserved first and last residue. Each record gives: clone size, V gene, J gene, D gene, CDR3 DNA, CDR3 protein. D genes are given only for firm matches. Not every row has a clone size; where given, it reads once, few, many or a size class.

.	TRBV11-2	TRBJ1-5	.	TGTGCCAGCAGCTTAGAGGGGGGGTCCGGCAATCAGCCCCAGCATTTT	CASSLEGGSGNQPQHF
.	TRBV5-1	TRBJ1-2	TRBD1	TGCGCCAGCAGCTTGGTTGGGACAGGGTCGAATGGCTACACCTTC	CASSLVGTGSNGYTF
.	TRBV11-2	TRBJ2-7	.	TGTGCCAGCAGCCGGTTTACCTACGAGCAGTACTTC	CASSRFTYEQYF
.	TRBV5-1	TRBJ2-7	TRBD2	TGCGCCAGCAGCCCGGGGACTAGCGGGAGGTTATCCTCCTACGAGCAGTACTTC	CASSPGTSGRLSSYEQYF
once	TRBV5-4	TRBJ2-7	.	TGTGCCAGCAGCATCGGGGGTATCGGCGGGGCCTACGAGCAGTACTTC	CASSIGGIGGAYEQYF
.	TRBV11-2	TRBJ1-4	TRBD1	TGTGCCAGCAGCTTCGGGACAGGGAGAAAACTGTTTTTT	CASSFGTGRKLFF
.	TRBV30	TRBJ1-1	.	TGTGCCTCAAAAACCGGGCGCGACACTGAAGCTTTCTTT	CASKTGRDTEAFF
.	TRBV6-1	TRBJ1-6	TRBD1	TGTGCCAGCAGTGAAGGTGGCAGGGGGATGACCAGCTCACCCCTCCACTTT	CASSEGGRGMTSSPLHF
once	TRBV11-2	TRBJ2-5	TRBD1	TGTGCCAGCAGTACCTCCAGGTCGACAGGGGGCGCAGTACAGTACTTC	CASSTSRSTGGAVQYF
.	TRBV5-4	TRBJ1-2	.	TGTGCCAGCAGCTTGGGTAGAGGGGAGAATGGCTACACCTTC	CASSLGRGENGYTF
.	TRBV6-5	TRBJ1-2	TRBD1	TGTGCCAGCAGCCCGACAGGGCATGGCTACACCTTC	CASSPTGHGYTF
.	TRBV5-4	TRBJ2-5	.	TGTGCCAGCAGCTTGGCTGGCTGGCAGACCCAGTACTTC	CASSLAGWQTQYF
.	TRBV5-1	TRBJ1-1	.	TGCGCCAGCAGCGCAGGGGATTTCACTGAAGCTTTCTTT	CASSAGDFTEAFF
.	TRBV6-1	TRBJ1-6	.	TGTGCCAGCAGTGATTTTGGTTCACCCCTCCACTTT	CASSDFGSPLHF
.	TRBV6-1	TRBJ2-7	TRBD2	TGTGCCAGCAGTCGGACTAGCGGGGGGCTTTCTGAGCAGTACTTC	CASSRTSGGLSEQYF
.	TRBV6-5	TRBJ1-1	.	TGTGCCAGCAGTTACCCCACAGGAGGTAACACTGAAGCTTTCTTT	CASSYPTGGNTEAFF
.	TRBV9	TRBJ2-5	.	TGTGCCAGCAGCGCCGGCGGTAACCAAGAGACCCAGTACTTC	CASSAGGNQETQYF
.	TRBV19	TRBJ2-7	TRBD1	TGTGCCAGTAGTATAGATCCTCCGGGACAGGGGGCCTCCTACGAGCAGTACTTC	CASSIDPPGQGASYEQYF
.	TRBV15	TRBJ1-5	TRBD1	TGTGCCACCAGCACTGGGACAGGGTATCAGCCCCAGCATTTT	CATSTGTGYQPQHF
.	TRBV9	TRBJ2-5	.	TGTGCCAGCAGCCCACGAGGGACCCAAGAGACCCAGTACTTC	CASSPRGTQETQYF
.	TRBV30	TRBJ2-7	.	TGTGCCTGGAGTGTACTTAAGCGTACGGGCGAGCAGTACTTC	CAWSVLKRTGEQYF
.	TRBV19	TRBJ1-5	.	TGTGCCGGTAGTCCGGGTAGCAATCAGCCCCAGCATTTT	CAGSPGSNQPQHF
.	TRBV11-2	TRBJ1-5	.	TGTGCCAGCAGCTTAGTCTCTGGGCATCCCCAGCATTTT	CASSLVSGHPQHF
.	TRBV27	TRBJ1-2	.	TGTGCCAGCAGTCCAGGTGGCCCCCTTAACTATGGCTACACCTTC	CASSPGGPLNYGYTF
.	TRBV19	TRBJ2-1	TRBD2	TGTGCCAGTAGCAACGGACTAGCGGGTTACAATGAGCAGTTCTTC	CASSNGLAGYNEQFF
.	TRBV6-6	TRBJ1-6	TRBD1	TGTGCCAGCAGTTCCTGGACAGGGGGGGATTCACCCCTCCACTTT	CASSSWTGGDSPLHF
.	TRBV28	TRBJ1-2	.	TGTGCCAGCAGTCCACGAGGAGGGGAGCAAGGCTATGGCTACACCTTC	CASSPRGGEQGYGYTF
.	TRBV19	TRBJ1-2	TRBD1	TGTGCCAGTATCGACTCCGGGACAGGGAGGGGCGGCTACACCTTC	CASIDSGTGRGGYTF
.	TRBV18	TRBJ2-1	.	TGTGCCAGCTCACAAGAACAGGGCAATGAGCAGTTCTTC	CASSQEQGNEQFF
.	TRBV7-8	TRBJ2-1	TRBD1	TGTGCCAGCAGCGCCGGGACAGGGCCATACAATGAGCAGTTCTTC	CASSAGTGPYNEQFF
.	TRBV5-1	TRBJ1-6	.	TGCGCCAGCAGCCACGGGACCGGCGTTAATTCACCCCTCCACTTT	CASSHGTGVNSPLHF
.	TRBV7-9	TRBJ2-2	.	TGTGCCAGCAGCCCCATGTGGGGGGCAGCCGGGGAGCTGTTTTTT	CASSPMWGAAGELFF
.	TRBV6-6	TRBJ2-7	TRBD1	TGTGCCATCCGGACAGGGGGCTTAGGGTACGAGCAGTACTTC	CAIRTGGLGYEQYF
.	TRBV5-4	TRBJ1-5	.	TGTGCCAGCAGCTTTAAGGTACGGATTCAGCCCCAGCATTTT	CASSFKVRIQPQHF
.	TRBV19	TRBJ2-3	.	TGTGCCAGTAGTATACAGGGGAGGAGCAGCACAGATACGCAGTATTTT	CASSIQGRSSTDTQYF
.	TRBV18	TRBJ1-1	.	TGTGCCAGCTCCCCCGACCCTGGTGAAGCTTTCTTT	CASSPDPGEAFF
.	TRBV2	TRBJ2-3	.	TGTGCCAGCAGTGATTATGGGGGGGCCACAGATACGCAGTATTTT	CASSDYGGATDTQYF
.	TRBV18	TRBJ2-5	.	TGTGCCAGCTCACCGCCGTCATACCAAGAGACCCAGTACTTC	CASSPPSYQETQYF
.	TRBV2	TRBJ1-2	.	TGTGCCAGCAGTGAACTCCAGGGGCTCGGCTACACCTTC	CASSELQGLGYTF
once	TRBV6-5	TRBJ1-4	.	TGTGCCAGCACCTCAACTAATGAAAAACTGTTTTTT	CASTSTNEKLFF
.	TRBV10-2	TRBJ2-5	.	TGCGCCACCGCGGTTGAGCGTCCAGAGACCCAGTACTTC	CATAVERPETQYF